A selection of T cell receptor beta chains follows, all from one sample in a study of Ad26.COV2.S vaccination and SARS-CoV-2 variants. Sequencing was performed with immunoSEQ multiplex PCR; in TCRdb, only in-frame clones are kept and a portion is missing. The table has around 320,000 clones, more than 70% seen once. Sequencing used peripheral blood, obtained in a trial of Ad26.COV2.S vaccine versus placebo. These receptors came from a person aged 18 to 65 who received the Ad26.COV2.S COVID-19 vaccine or a placebo. Each CDR3 is given with its conserved first and last residue. D genes are given only for firm matches. Some rows mark clone size as missing; the rest say once, few, many or name a class of expanded clone.

CDR3 protein | CDR3 DNA | clone size | J gene | V gene | D gene
CASTGQGGATNEKLFF | TGTGCCAGCACTGGACAGGGGGGGGCAACTAATGAAAAACTGTTTTTT | . | TRBJ1-4 | TRBV28 | TRBD1
CASGWTGQSTDTQYF | TGTGCTAGTGGTTGGACGGGACAGAGCACAGATACGCAGTATTTT | . | TRBJ2-3 | TRBV12-5 | TRBD1
CASSALSGGADTQYF | TGTGCCAGCAGTGCCCTTAGCGGGGGGGCCGATACGCAGTATTTT | . | TRBJ2-3 | TRBV6-4 | TRBD2
CASSQGPGGETQYF | TGTGCCAGCAGCCAAGGTCCGGGGGGGGAGACCCAGTACTTC | . | TRBJ2-5 | TRBV3-1/TRBV3-2 | TRBD2
CASSGGTGESRLLEQYF | TGCGCCAGCAGCGGAGGGACAGGGGAATCTCGGCTCCTGGAGCAGTACTTC | . | TRBJ2-7 | TRBV5-1 | TRBD1
CASSIRGNQPQHF | TGTGCCAGTAGTATTCGGGGTAATCAGCCCCAGCATTTT | . | TRBJ1-5 | TRBV19 | .
CAWRREGTEAFF | TGTGCCTGGAGACGAGAGGGCACTGAAGCTTTCTTT | once | TRBJ1-1 | TRBV30 | .
CASSRTTGVNQPQHF | TGTGCCAGCAGCCGCACGACAGGGGTGAATCAGCCCCAGCATTTT | . | TRBJ1-5 | TRBV7-8 | TRBD1
CASSLVPVDRLSGNTIYF | TGTGCCAGCAGCTTAGTCCCGGTTGACCGGCTCTCTGGAAACACCATATATTTT | once | TRBJ1-3 | TRBV7-6 | .
CASRSRKKEGTSGGLYTQYF | TGTGCCAGCCGTTCCCGAAAAAAGGAGGGGACTAGCGGGGGACTTTATACGCAGTATTTT | . | TRBJ2-3 | TRBV6-2/TRBV6-3 | TRBD2
CASSQEVQGQYNSPLHF | TGCGCCAGCAGCCAAGAAGTTCAGGGACAATATAATTCACCCCTCCACTTT | . | TRBJ1-6 | TRBV4-3 | .
CASSESPTNTGELFF | TGCGCCAGCAGCGAGAGCCCTACTAACACCGGGGAGCTGTTTTTT | . | TRBJ2-2 | TRBV5-1 | .
CASSLGITVTYEQYF | TGTGCCAGCAGCTTAGGGATAACGGTAACCTACGAGCAGTACTTC | . | TRBJ2-7 | TRBV7-2 | .
CASSGGALYNEQFF | TGTGCCAGCAGCGGGGGGGCTCTTTACAATGAGCAGTTCTTC | . | TRBJ2-1 | TRBV6-5 | TRBD2
CASSSSHSQPQHF | TGTGCCAGCAGCTCGTCACATAGTCAGCCCCAGCATTTT | . | TRBJ1-5 | TRBV12-3/TRBV12-4 | .
CASSVAGEEETQYF | TGTGCCAGCAGCGTAGCGGGAGAGGAGGAGACCCAGTACTTC | . | TRBJ2-5 | TRBV9 | .
CASSQELWGFYTF | TGTGCCAGCAGCCAAGAGCTATGGGGGTTCTACACCTTC | . | TRBJ1-2 | TRBV3-1/TRBV3-2 | .